A selection of T cell receptor beta chains follows, all from one sample in a study of patients and donors after allogeneic stem cell transplantation. Via MiXCR, TCRdb re-called the RT-PCR reads, giving one row per CDR3 protein. The sample lists some 150,000 distinct CDR3 sequences; about 40% were seen once. The material sequenced was blood, either unsorted or a sorted T cell fraction (not recorded which). The receptors shown here come from a human donor who was either an allogeneic HSCT recipient or a stem cell or donor lymphocyte infusion donor (not recorded which). It is not recorded whose cells these are; they may come from a transplant donor. Both conserved end residues are part of each CDR3. D genes are given only for firm matches. A clone size is listed for some rows: how often the clone was seen (once, few, many), or a class if it is expanded.

CDR3 DNA: TGTGCCAGCAGTTTATCGAGGAGTTCTGAAGCTTTCTTT
CDR3 protein: CASSLSRSSEAFF
D gene: .
V gene: TRBV27
J gene: TRBJ1-1
clone size: few
CDR3 length: 13

CDR3 DNA: TGCGCCAGCAGCTGGGACAGTAATGGCTACACCTTC
CDR3 protein: CASSWDSNGYTF
D gene: TRBD1
V gene: TRBV5-1
J gene: TRBJ1-2
clone size: .
CDR3 length: 12

CDR3 DNA: TGTGCCAGCAGCTCACAGGGTAGTCTTGGCTACACCTTC
CDR3 protein: CASSSQGSLGYTF
D gene: .
V gene: TRBV5-6
J gene: TRBJ1-2
clone size: many
CDR3 length: 13

CDR3 DNA: TGTGCCAGCAGTTTATTTTCAAATTCACCCCTCCACTTT
CDR3 protein: CASSLFSNSPLHF
D gene: .
V gene: TRBV27
J gene: TRBJ1-6
clone size: few
CDR3 length: 13

CDR3 DNA: TGCAGTGCTATAGACCCATCAACTAATGAAAAACTGTTTTTT
CDR3 protein: CSAIDPSTNEKLFF
D gene: .
V gene: TRBV20-1
J gene: TRBJ1-4
clone size: .
CDR3 length: 14

CDR3 DNA: TGTGCCAGCAGTGCGGGACCGGCTTTCTTT
CDR3 protein: CASSAGPAFF
D gene: .
V gene: TRBV12-3/TRBV12-4
J gene: TRBJ1-1
clone size: .
CDR3 length: 10

CDR3 DNA: TGTGCCAGCAGCGCTACAGGTTCTAACTATGGCTACACCTTC
CDR3 protein: CASSATGSNYGYTF
D gene: .
V gene: TRBV9
J gene: TRBJ1-2
clone size: few
CDR3 length: 14

CDR3 DNA: TGCAGCGTTGGTGAGGGGGTTCAGCCCCAGCATTTT
CDR3 protein: CSVGEGVQPQHF
D gene: .
V gene: TRBV29-1
J gene: TRBJ1-5
clone size: few
CDR3 length: 12

CDR3 DNA: TGCGCCAGCAGTGAGTCGGCAGACAATCAGCCCCAGCATTTT
CDR3 protein: CASSESADNQPQHF
D gene: .
V gene: TRBV10-2
J gene: TRBJ1-5
clone size: .
CDR3 length: 14

CDR3 DNA: TGTGCCAGCAGTCCAGGACAGGGAGGATATGGCTACACCTTC
CDR3 protein: CASSPGQGGYGYTF
D gene: TRBD1
V gene: TRBV3-1
J gene: TRBJ1-2
clone size: .
CDR3 length: 14

CDR3 DNA: TGTGCCAGCAGTCCTAGGGGCTCGGTACTCGAAGCTTTCTTT
CDR3 protein: CASSPRGSVLEAFF
D gene: .
V gene: TRBV28
J gene: TRBJ1-1
clone size: .
CDR3 length: 14

CDR3 DNA: TGTGCCAGCAGTTTTGCCACCGGGACGGTAAATAATTCACCCCTCCACTTT
CDR3 protein: CASSFATGTVNNSPLHF
D gene: .
V gene: TRBV27
J gene: TRBJ1-6
clone size: .
CDR3 length: 17

CDR3 DNA: TGCGCCAGCAGCCCTAGAGAATACTCTGGAAACACCATATATTTT
CDR3 protein: CASSPREYSGNTIYF
D gene: .
V gene: TRBV4-3
J gene: TRBJ1-3
clone size: .
CDR3 length: 15

CDR3 DNA: TGTGCCAGCACCTACCGGGACAGGGCTTATGATACGCAGTATTTT
CDR3 protein: CASTYRDRAYDTQYF
D gene: TRBD1
V gene: TRBV9
J gene: TRBJ2-3
clone size: once
CDR3 length: 15

CDR3 DNA: TGTGCCTGGAGTGCCGCGCGACTATCTGAAGCTTTCTTT
CDR3 protein: CAWSAARLSEAFF
D gene: .
V gene: TRBV30
J gene: TRBJ1-1
clone size: .
CDR3 length: 13

CDR3 DNA: TGTGCCAGCATCCCAGGGGGCTCCTACAATGAGCAGTTCTTC
CDR3 protein: CASIPGGSYNEQFF
D gene: TRBD1
V gene: TRBV2
J gene: TRBJ2-1
clone size: .
CDR3 length: 14

CDR3 DNA: TGTGCCAGCATCACTGGGGGGAATGGGAACACTGAAGCTTTCTTT
CDR3 protein: CASITGGNGNTEAFF
D gene: .
V gene: TRBV6-5
J gene: TRBJ1-1
clone size: .
CDR3 length: 15

CDR3 DNA: TGCGCCAGCAGCCCCTCTGTAACCTACAATGAGCAGTTCTTC
CDR3 protein: CASSPSVTYNEQFF
D gene: .
V gene: TRBV5-1
J gene: TRBJ2-1
clone size: .
CDR3 length: 14

CDR3 DNA: TGTGCCAGCAGCCGCACCGGGGGGCCCCAGCATTTT
CDR3 protein: CASSRTGGPQHF
D gene: .
V gene: TRBV6-5
J gene: TRBJ1-5
clone size: .
CDR3 length: 12

CDR3 DNA: TGTGCCAGCAGAGGGCCGGGAGCTAACTATGGCTACACCTTC
CDR3 protein: CASRGPGANYGYTF
D gene: .
V gene: TRBV12-3/TRBV12-4
J gene: TRBJ1-2
clone size: .
CDR3 length: 14